A selection of T cell receptor beta chains follows, all from one sample in a study of T-cell memory formation after mild COVID-19. Using its own MiXCR run on the 5' RACE reads, TCRdb lists one record per CDR3 protein. Among 300,000 or so distinct CDR3 sequences listed, around 16% were seen once. Source material: PBMCs or a T cell subset sorted from them (not recorded which). These receptors originate from a man aged 18 to 35 who had mild COVID-19 (a few samples of this study predate the infection). Cell type and time point are not known. CDR3s include the opening cysteine and the closing phenylalanine or tryptophan. The D gene is left open where the match is weak. Part of the rows lack a size; the others show once, few, many or a class for expanded clones.

>NA|TRBJ1-3|few|TRBV4-2
TGTGCCAGCAGCCAAGTGGGAAACACCATATATTTT
CASSQVGNTIYF
>NA|TRBJ1-2|few|TRBV7-2
TGTGCCAGCAGCCCCCGGGACGGACTTTCTAACTATGGCTACACCTTC
CASSPRDGLSNYGYTF
>NA|TRBJ1-5|few|TRBV7-2
TGTGCCAGCAGCCCGAGGGACTATAGCAATCAGCCCCAGCATTTT
CASSPRDYSNQPQHF
>NA|TRBJ2-2|many|TRBV5-1
TGCGCCAGCAGGCCTATAGGGACCGGGGAGCTGTTTTTT
CASRPIGTGELFF
>NA|TRBJ2-5|NA|TRBV7-7
TGTGCTAGCAGTAAAGGGAACCAAGAGACCCAGTACTTC
CASSKGNQETQYF
>NA|TRBJ1-2|NA|TRBV4-1
TGCGCCAGCAGCCAAGATTCCCATCCCTATGGCTACACCTTC
CASSQDSHPYGYTF
>TRBD2|TRBJ2-7|few|TRBV10-3
TGTGCCATCAGCCCTGGACTAGCGAGTTCCTACGAGCAGTACTTC
CAISPGLASSYEQYF
>NA|TRBJ1-1|few|TRBV12-3/TRBV12-4
TGTGCCAGCAGTCCGGCGGACAGTAACACTGAAGCTTTCTTT
CASSPADSNTEAFF
>TRBD2|TRBJ2-1|NA|TRBV20-1
TGCAGTGCTAGAGTTAGCGGGGGGGCCTCCTACAATGAGCAGTTCTTC
CSARVSGGASYNEQFF
>NA|TRBJ1-5|few|TRBV3-1
TGTGCCAGCAGCCAGTTAAATAGCAATCAGCCCCAGCATTTT
CASSQLNSNQPQHF
>NA|TRBJ1-2|few|TRBV4-1
TGCGCCAGCAGCCAAGAGAGAGGGAATAGGGTCGGCTACACCTTC
CASSQERGNRVGYTF
>NA|TRBJ1-1|few|TRBV7-6
TGTGCCAGCAGCGCTACCGGTAGCACTGAAGCTTTCTTT
CASSATGSTEAFF
>TRBD2|TRBJ2-2|once|TRBV5-1
TGCGCCAGCAGCTGGGCTGGGGCGGGGGCGAACACCGGGGAGCTGTTTTTT
CASSWAGAGANTGELFF
>NA|TRBJ1-2|few|TRBV20-1
TGCAGTGCTAGATCAGACAGGCTCGACTATGGCTACACCTTC
CSARSDRLDYGYTF
>NA|TRBJ1-6|NA|TRBV7-2
TGTGCCAGCAGCTTCTGGGGGCTGGTTTATCGCGGGAATTCACCCCTCCACTTT
CASSFWGLVYRGNSPLHF
>NA|TRBJ2-3|many|TRBV12-3/TRBV12-4
TGTGCCAGCAGTTTGGGGACTTACACCACCGATACGCAGTATTTT
CASSLGTYTTDTQYF
>TRBD1|TRBJ1-1|few|TRBV10-2
TGCGCCAGTTACCGGGACAGAATGAACACTGAAGCTTTCTTT
CASYRDRMNTEAFF
>NA|TRBJ2-1|many|TRBV7-3
TGTGCCAGCAGCTTAATGGGAGCTACCAATGAGCAGTTCTTC
CASSLMGATNEQFF
>TRBD2|TRBJ2-5|many|TRBV5-1
TGCGCCAGCAGCCGAGGACAGGGACTAGCGGGGTTAGAGACCCAGTACTTC
CASSRGQGLAGLETQYF
>TRBD2|TRBJ2-7|many|TRBV20-1
TGCAGTGCTAGAACTCCAAACTTAGCGGGGGGCCGTCTGAGCTCCTACGAGCAGTACTTC
CSARTPNLAGGRLSSYEQYF
>NA|TRBJ2-1|many|TRBV12-3/TRBV12-4
TGTGCCAGCAGTCGACAGAGCTCCTACAATGAGCAGTTCTTC
CASSRQSSYNEQFF
>NA|TRBJ2-5|NA|TRBV11-2
TGTGCCAGCAGCTTTGTGGCCATGTCGGGCAGCCAAGAGACCCAGTACTTC
CASSFVAMSGSQETQYF
>NA|TRBJ2-3|NA|TRBV7-3
TGTGCCAGCAGCTCAAACCGGCAGGCGCAGTATTTT
CASSSNRQAQYF
>NA|TRBJ1-1|few|TRBV9
TGTGCCAGCAGCGTAGAAGTTGAGGGGCGCGAGGCTTTCTTT
CASSVEVEGREAFF
>NA|TRBJ2-3|NA|TRBV24-1
TGTGCCACCAGTGTGAAGGGAAGCACAGATACGCAGTATTTT
CATSVKGSTDTQYF
>TRBD2|TRBJ2-1|few|TRBV10-1
TGCGCCAGCAGTACCGGGACTAGCGCCTACAATGAGCAGTTCTTC
CASSTGTSAYNEQFF
>NA|TRBJ1-6|few|TRBV6-5
TGTGCCAGCAGTTACTCGGGGAGGGAAAATTCACCCCTCCACTTT
CASSYSGRENSPLHF
>NA|TRBJ1-1|few|TRBV4-3
TGCGCCAGCAGCCTTGAGGGGCCAGGATTAGAGACTGAAGCTTTCTTT
CASSLEGPGLETEAFF
>NA|TRBJ1-1|NA|TRBV18
TGTCCCAGCTCACCAAGCGGAATGAACACTGAAGCTTTCTTT
CPSSPSGMNTEAFF
>NA|TRBJ1-1|NA|TRBV3-1
TGTGCCAGCAGCCAAGCCGGGACTAGGACTGAAGCTTTCTTT
CASSQAGTRTEAFF
>TRBD1|TRBJ2-1|many|TRBV6-5
TGTGCCAGCAGTTACACCATGACAGGGCCGGTATACAATGAGCAGTTCTTC
CASSYTMTGPVYNEQFF
>TRBD1|TRBJ1-6|few|TRBV6-1
TGTGCCAGCAGTGAAATGGGGACAGGGGTCTCACCCCTCCACTTT
CASSEMGTGVSPLHF
>NA|TRBJ2-4|few|TRBV3-1
TGTGCCAGCAGCAGGGATGGAAACATTCAGTACTTC
CASSRDGNIQYF
>TRBD1|TRBJ2-5|few|TRBV20-1
TGCAGTGTTCCGGGACAGGGGACTATGGAGACCCAGTACTTC
CSVPGQGTMETQYF
>TRBD2|TRBJ2-3|few|TRBV6-5
TGTGCCAGCAGTTACTCCCTGAGCGGGGGGAGCACAGATACGCAGTATTTT
CASSYSLSGGSTDTQYF
>NA|TRBJ1-1|many|TRBV6-1
TGTGCCAGCAGTGAATACCGTACGGTCACTGAAGCTTTCTTT
CASSEYRTVTEAFF
>NA|TRBJ1-2|few|TRBV6-2/TRBV6-3
TGTGCCAGCAGTCCAACAGTATTCTATGGCTACACCTTC
CASSPTVFYGYTF
>NA|TRBJ2-5|NA|TRBV7-9
TGTGCCAGCAGCTTAACAGCAGCAGTTTACGGGACCCAGTACTTC
CASSLTAAVYGTQYF
>TRBD1|TRBJ2-5|NA|TRBV5-1
TGCGCCAGCAGCACCGGGACAGGGAGGATAGAGACCCAGTACTTC
CASSTGTGRIETQYF
>NA|TRBJ2-1|few|TRBV3-1
TGTGCCAGCAGCCAAGGGCCCCGTACGCAGTTCTTC
CASSQGPRTQFF